Listed below are T cell receptor beta chains from one sample, sequenced in a study of blood T cells in healthy people across ages. TCRdb reprocessed the 5' RACE reads via MiXCR and lists one record per CDR3 protein. The sample comprises approximately 1.5 million distinct CDR3 sequences, about 35% of which are singletons, and approximately 10% rests with the top ten. Sequencing used blood. These receptors were obtained from a woman in her twenties or thirties in good health. Each CDR3 is given with its conserved first and last residue. Each record gives: CDR3 protein, CDR3 DNA, D gene, clone size, J gene, V gene. D genes are given only for firm matches. Size is omitted from some rows. Given values are once, few, many or a class for expanded clones.

CDR3aa: CASGVTDMADTQYF; CDR3nt: TGCGCCAGCGGGGTGACTGATATGGCAGATACGCAGTATTTT; d_gene: .; abundance: .; j_gene: TRBJ2-3; v_gene: TRBV5-1
CDR3aa: CASSPGTGERETQYF; CDR3nt: TGCGCCAGCAGCCCCGGGACAGGGGAAAGAGAGACCCAGTACTTC; d_gene: TRBD1; abundance: .; j_gene: TRBJ2-5; v_gene: TRBV5-1
CDR3aa: CASSPGTHGNQPQHF; CDR3nt: TGCGCCAGCAGCCCCGGGACCCATGGCAATCAGCCCCAGCATTTT; d_gene: .; abundance: .; j_gene: TRBJ1-5; v_gene: TRBV5-1
CDR3aa: CATSRGGGASYNEQFF; CDR3nt: TGTGCCACCAGCAGAGGTGGCGGAGCGTCGTACAATGAGCAGTTCTTC; d_gene: .; abundance: .; j_gene: TRBJ2-1; v_gene: TRBV15
CDR3aa: CASREREGRSHEQFF; CDR3nt: TGTGCCAGCAGGGAGCGGGAGGGCCGTTCCCATGAGCAGTTCTTC; d_gene: TRBD2; abundance: .; j_gene: TRBJ2-1; v_gene: TRBV2
CDR3aa: CASSQDLIRGAIDTQYF; CDR3nt: TGTGCCAGCAGCCAAGATCTTATCCGAGGGGCGATAGATACGCAGTATTTT; d_gene: .; abundance: .; j_gene: TRBJ2-3; v_gene: TRBV3-1
CDR3aa: CASSGGGSLGVLTGANVLTF; CDR3nt: TGCGCCAGCAGCGGCGGGGGCTCCTTAGGAGTATTAACTGGGGCCAACGTCCTGACTTTC; d_gene: .; abundance: few; j_gene: TRBJ2-6; v_gene: TRBV5-1
CDR3aa: CASGLGPGVTDTQYF; CDR3nt: TGTGCCAGCGGTCTGGGACCGGGGGTCACAGATACGCAGTATTTT; d_gene: .; abundance: .; j_gene: TRBJ2-3; v_gene: TRBV6-6
CDR3aa: CSARATSNQPQHF; CDR3nt: TGCAGTGCTAGAGCCACCTCTAATCAGCCCCAGCATTTT; d_gene: .; abundance: .; j_gene: TRBJ1-5; v_gene: TRBV20-1
CDR3aa: CSVEDQTGGAAFF; CDR3nt: TGCAGCGTTGAAGATCAAACAGGGGGCGCGGCTTTCTTT; d_gene: TRBD1; abundance: few; j_gene: TRBJ1-1; v_gene: TRBV29-1
CDR3aa: CASSSPGTINQYF; CDR3nt: TGTGCCAGCAGTTCCCCCGGGACAATCAATCAGTACTTC; d_gene: .; abundance: few; j_gene: TRBJ2-4; v_gene: TRBV25-1
CDR3aa: CSARGGGAYNEQFF; CDR3nt: TGCAGTGCTCGTGGCGGGGGGGCCTACAATGAGCAGTTCTTC; d_gene: TRBD2; abundance: many; j_gene: TRBJ2-1; v_gene: TRBV20-1
CDR3aa: CASSREGLSTDTQYF; CDR3nt: TGTGCCAGCAGCCGGGAGGGATTGAGCACAGATACGCAGTATTTT; d_gene: TRBD2; abundance: few; j_gene: TRBJ2-3; v_gene: TRBV2
CDR3aa: CSAGGITGTTNEKLFF; CDR3nt: TGCAGTGCTGGGGGGATCACAGGGACAACTAATGAAAAACTGTTTTTT; d_gene: .; abundance: few; j_gene: TRBJ1-4; v_gene: TRBV20-1
CDR3aa: CSALNVPVETQYF; CDR3nt: TGCAGTGCTCTCAACGTACCAGTGGAGACCCAGTACTTC; d_gene: .; abundance: few; j_gene: TRBJ2-5; v_gene: TRBV20-1
CDR3aa: CASSWTGSTFYEQYF; CDR3nt: TGTGCCAGCAGCTGGACAGGGTCCACTTTCTACGAGCAGTACTTC; d_gene: TRBD1; abundance: few; j_gene: TRBJ2-7; v_gene: TRBV7-8
CDR3aa: CGVSDSRYPYGYTF; CDR3nt: TGCGGCGTTTCTGACAGTCGTTATCCCTATGGCTACACCTTC; d_gene: .; abundance: .; j_gene: TRBJ1-2; v_gene: TRBV29-1
CDR3aa: CASSLIAAGSPLGTQYF; CDR3nt: TGTGCCAGCAGCTTAATCGCGGCGGGGTCCCCTTTGGGCACGCAGTATTTT; d_gene: .; abundance: few; j_gene: TRBJ2-3; v_gene: TRBV7-3
CDR3aa: CASTRGTSRGRISYNEQFF; CDR3nt: TGTGCCAGCACCCGAGGGACTAGCAGGGGAAGAATCTCCTACAATGAGCAGTTCTTC; d_gene: TRBD2; abundance: .; j_gene: TRBJ2-1; v_gene: TRBV9
CDR3aa: CASTQTRLGVNEQFF; CDR3nt: TGTGCCAGTACCCAGACTAGATTGGGTGTGAATGAGCAGTTCTTC; d_gene: .; abundance: few; j_gene: TRBJ2-1; v_gene: TRBV19
CDR3aa: CSAHAGGLGSYEQYF; CDR3nt: TGCAGTGCTCACGCTGGGGGACTAGGATCTTACGAGCAGTACTTC; d_gene: TRBD2; abundance: many; j_gene: TRBJ2-7; v_gene: TRBV20-1
CDR3aa: CSATRLADPYEQYF; CDR3nt: TGCAGTGCTACACGACTAGCGGACCCCTACGAGCAGTACTTC; d_gene: TRBD2; abundance: .; j_gene: TRBJ2-7; v_gene: TRBV20-1
CDR3aa: CASSEDRASGIITQYF; CDR3nt: TGTGCCAGCAGTGAAGATAGGGCGAGCGGGATAATAACGCAGTATTTT; d_gene: TRBD2; abundance: .; j_gene: TRBJ2-3; v_gene: TRBV6-1
CDR3aa: CASSLGLAGGPITETQYF; CDR3nt: TGCGCCAGCAGCCTAGGACTAGCGGGAGGCCCGATCACCGAGACCCAGTACTTC; d_gene: TRBD2; abundance: .; j_gene: TRBJ2-5; v_gene: TRBV5-1
CDR3aa: CASTSGRAEGNEQFF; CDR3nt: TGCGCCAGCACTAGCGGGAGGGCCGAGGGGAATGAGCAGTTCTTC; d_gene: TRBD2; abundance: .; j_gene: TRBJ2-1; v_gene: TRBV10-2
CDR3aa: CASSPRGKDYGYTF; CDR3nt: TGTGCCAGCAGTCCCAGGGGGAAGGACTATGGCTACACCTTC; d_gene: TRBD1; abundance: .; j_gene: TRBJ1-2; v_gene: TRBV12-3/TRBV12-4
CDR3aa: CSARKVWASYEQYF; CDR3nt: TGCAGTGCTAGAAAGGTTTGGGCCTCCTACGAGCAGTACTTC; d_gene: .; abundance: few; j_gene: TRBJ2-7; v_gene: TRBV20-1
CDR3aa: CASSQDPAGVISAYF; CDR3nt: TGCGCCAGCAGCCAAGATCCAGCGGGAGTAATCTCAGCGTACTTC; d_gene: TRBD2; abundance: .; j_gene: TRBJ2-4; v_gene: TRBV4-1
CDR3aa: CASSLRGLGTSGYNEQFF; CDR3nt: TGTGCCAGCAGCTTAAGAGGTTTGGGGACTAGCGGTTACAATGAGCAGTTCTTC; d_gene: TRBD2; abundance: .; j_gene: TRBJ2-1; v_gene: TRBV7-3
CDR3aa: CASSVVEGTQYF; CDR3nt: TGTGCCAGCAGCGTAGTAGAGGGGACGCAGTATTTT; d_gene: .; abundance: few; j_gene: TRBJ2-3; v_gene: TRBV9
CDR3aa: CASSVEMGTGEKLFF; CDR3nt: TGTGCCAGCAGCGTAGAAATGGGGACGGGTGAAAAACTGTTTTTT; d_gene: .; abundance: once; j_gene: TRBJ1-4; v_gene: TRBV9
CDR3aa: CASTWLEGTEQYF; CDR3nt: TGTGCCAGCACTTGGCTAGAGGGGACCGAGCAGTACTTC; d_gene: .; abundance: .; j_gene: TRBJ2-7; v_gene: TRBV12-3/TRBV12-4
CDR3aa: CASSNGGQNLYNEQFF; CDR3nt: TGCGCCAGCAGCAACGGGGGACAGAATTTATACAATGAGCAGTTCTTC; d_gene: .; abundance: .; j_gene: TRBJ2-1; v_gene: TRBV5-1
CDR3aa: CASSPPNRGDSYNEQFF; CDR3nt: TGTGCCAGCTCACCACCTAACCGGGGGGACTCCTACAATGAGCAGTTCTTC; d_gene: TRBD2; abundance: few; j_gene: TRBJ2-1; v_gene: TRBV18
CDR3aa: CASSLGTSGEVEETQYF; CDR3nt: TGTGCCAGCAGCTTGGGGACTAGCGGGGAAGTAGAAGAGACCCAGTACTTC; d_gene: TRBD2; abundance: few; j_gene: TRBJ2-5; v_gene: TRBV11-2
CDR3aa: CASSLGPWGAGELFF; CDR3nt: TGTGCCAGCAGCTTAGGGCCCTGGGGGGCCGGGGAGCTGTTTTTT; d_gene: .; abundance: .; j_gene: TRBJ2-2; v_gene: TRBV7-6
CDR3aa: CASSFGTPQSYEQYF; CDR3nt: TGCGCCAGCAGCTTTGGGACCCCTCAGTCCTACGAGCAGTACTTC; d_gene: .; abundance: .; j_gene: TRBJ2-7; v_gene: TRBV5-1
CDR3aa: CASSQDRRGAYGYTF; CDR3nt: TGTGCCAGCAGCCAAGATAGGCGGGGAGCCTATGGCTACACCTTC; d_gene: .; abundance: few; j_gene: TRBJ1-2; v_gene: TRBV4-2
CDR3aa: CASSLAGGLPYEQYF; CDR3nt: TGTGCCAGCAGCTTAGCAGGGGGCCTTCCCTACGAGCAGTACTTC; d_gene: TRBD1; abundance: few; j_gene: TRBJ2-7; v_gene: TRBV7-9
CDR3aa: CASREELEEKLFF; CDR3nt: TGCGCCAGCAGGGAGGAATTGGAGGAAAAACTGTTTTTT; d_gene: .; abundance: few; j_gene: TRBJ1-4; v_gene: TRBV5-1
CDR3aa: CASSQDQRGTFGNTIYF; CDR3nt: TGTGCCAGCAGCCAAGATCAAAGGGGCACGTTTGGAAACACCATATATTTT; d_gene: .; abundance: .; j_gene: TRBJ1-3; v_gene: TRBV3-1
CDR3aa: CASSQVPSSSYDEQFF; CDR3nt: TGCGCCAGCAGCCAAGTCCCCTCGTCCTCCTACGATGAGCAGTTCTTC; d_gene: .; abundance: .; j_gene: TRBJ2-1; v_gene: TRBV4-1
CDR3aa: CSARDGQIPYEQYF; CDR3nt: TGCAGTGCTAGAGATGGACAGATACCCTACGAGCAGTACTTC; d_gene: .; abundance: few; j_gene: TRBJ2-7; v_gene: TRBV20-1
CDR3aa: CASSGFSGTSGYEQYF; CDR3nt: TGTGCCAGCAGCGGATTCTCCGGGACTAGCGGCTACGAGCAGTACTTC; d_gene: TRBD2; abundance: .; j_gene: TRBJ2-7; v_gene: TRBV28
CDR3aa: CASSLSPGQGSDTQYF; CDR3nt: TGCGCCAGCAGCTTGTCTCCGGGACAGGGCAGTGATACGCAGTATTTT; d_gene: TRBD1; abundance: .; j_gene: TRBJ2-3; v_gene: TRBV5-1
CDR3aa: CAGGGSYNEQFF; CDR3nt: TGTGCCGGGGGGGGCTCCTACAATGAGCAGTTCTTC; d_gene: TRBD2; abundance: few; j_gene: TRBJ2-1; v_gene: TRBV12-3/TRBV12-4
CDR3aa: CSALRGQGASGELFF; CDR3nt: TGCAGTGCTCTTAGGGGACAGGGGGCGTCCGGGGAGCTGTTTTTT; d_gene: TRBD1; abundance: many; j_gene: TRBJ2-2; v_gene: TRBV20-1
CDR3aa: CASSQEDPGLNTEAFF; CDR3nt: TGCGCCAGCAGCCAAGAGGACCCGGGATTGAACACTGAAGCTTTCTTT; d_gene: .; abundance: .; j_gene: TRBJ1-1; v_gene: TRBV4-1
CDR3aa: CASSKHPGGLNTEAFF; CDR3nt: TGTGCCAGCAGCAAACACCCAGGGGGCTTGAACACTGAAGCTTTCTTT; d_gene: TRBD1; abundance: few; j_gene: TRBJ1-1; v_gene: TRBV12-3/TRBV12-4
CDR3aa: CASSLEGRLQETQYF; CDR3nt: TGTGCCAGCAGCTTAGAGGGTAGACTGCAAGAGACCCAGTACTTC; d_gene: .; abundance: .; j_gene: TRBJ2-5; v_gene: TRBV7-8
CDR3aa: CASSPLAGADAQYF; CDR3nt: TGTGCCAGCAGTCCCCTAGCGGGGGCAGATGCGCAGTATTTT; d_gene: TRBD2; abundance: .; j_gene: TRBJ2-3; v_gene: TRBV12-3/TRBV12-4
CDR3aa: CASSQGLVAGAGEQFF; CDR3nt: TGCGCCAGCAGCCAAGGTCTGGTAGCGGGAGCCGGTGAGCAGTTCTTC; d_gene: TRBD2; abundance: .; j_gene: TRBJ2-1; v_gene: TRBV4-1
CDR3aa: CATSDLYGAVNEQFF; CDR3nt: TGTGCCACCAGTGATTTGTATGGGGCTGTGAATGAGCAGTTCTTC; d_gene: .; abundance: .; j_gene: TRBJ2-1; v_gene: TRBV24-1
CDR3aa: CSASPPAGSYNEQFF; CDR3nt: TGCAGTGCTAGCCCCCCAGCGGGGAGCTACAATGAGCAGTTCTTC; d_gene: TRBD2; abundance: .; j_gene: TRBJ2-1; v_gene: TRBV20-1